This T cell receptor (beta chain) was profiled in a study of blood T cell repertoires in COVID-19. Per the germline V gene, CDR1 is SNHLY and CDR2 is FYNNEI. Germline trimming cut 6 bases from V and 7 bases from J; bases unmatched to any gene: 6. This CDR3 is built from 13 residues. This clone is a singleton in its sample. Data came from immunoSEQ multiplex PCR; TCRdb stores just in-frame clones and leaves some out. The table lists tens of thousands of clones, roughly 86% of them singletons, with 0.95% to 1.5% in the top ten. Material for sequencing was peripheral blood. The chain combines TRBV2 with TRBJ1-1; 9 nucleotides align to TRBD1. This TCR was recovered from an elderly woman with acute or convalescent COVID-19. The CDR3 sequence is CASRIQGAFEAFF. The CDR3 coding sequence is TGTGCCAGCAGGATACAGGGGGCCTTTGAAGCTTTCTTT.